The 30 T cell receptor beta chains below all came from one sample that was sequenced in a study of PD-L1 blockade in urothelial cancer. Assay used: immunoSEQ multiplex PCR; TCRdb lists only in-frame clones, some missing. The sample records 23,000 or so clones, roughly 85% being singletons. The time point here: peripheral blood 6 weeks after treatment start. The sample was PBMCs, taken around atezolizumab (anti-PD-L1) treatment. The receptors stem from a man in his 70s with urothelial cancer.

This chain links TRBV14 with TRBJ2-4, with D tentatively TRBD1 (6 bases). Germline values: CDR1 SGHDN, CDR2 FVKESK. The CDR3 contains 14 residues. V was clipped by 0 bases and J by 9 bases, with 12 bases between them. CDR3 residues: CASSQDQGTAIQYF. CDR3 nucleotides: TGTGCCAGCAGCCAAGATCAGGGGACGGCCATTCAGTACTTC.

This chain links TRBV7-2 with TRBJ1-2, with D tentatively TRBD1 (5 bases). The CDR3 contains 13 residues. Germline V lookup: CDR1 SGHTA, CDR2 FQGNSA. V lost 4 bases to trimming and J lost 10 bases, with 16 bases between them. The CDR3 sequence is CASSSSGTGLYTF. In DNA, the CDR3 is TGTGCCAGCAGCTCAAGCGGGACGGGGCTCTACACCTTC.

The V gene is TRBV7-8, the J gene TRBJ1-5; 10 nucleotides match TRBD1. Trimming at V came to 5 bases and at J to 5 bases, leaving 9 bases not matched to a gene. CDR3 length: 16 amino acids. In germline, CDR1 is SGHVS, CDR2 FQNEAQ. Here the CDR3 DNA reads TGTGCCAGCAGCAATTCCGGGACAGGGGTTTATCAGCCCCAGCATTTT. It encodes CASSNSGTGVYQPQHF.

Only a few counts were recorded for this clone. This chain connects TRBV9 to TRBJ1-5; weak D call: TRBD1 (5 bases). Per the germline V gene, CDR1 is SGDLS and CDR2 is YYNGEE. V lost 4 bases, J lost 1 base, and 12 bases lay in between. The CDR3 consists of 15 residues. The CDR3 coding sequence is TGTGCCAGCAGCCTTCAAGGACACAGCAATCAGCCCCAGCATTTT. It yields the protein CASSLQGHSNQPQHF.

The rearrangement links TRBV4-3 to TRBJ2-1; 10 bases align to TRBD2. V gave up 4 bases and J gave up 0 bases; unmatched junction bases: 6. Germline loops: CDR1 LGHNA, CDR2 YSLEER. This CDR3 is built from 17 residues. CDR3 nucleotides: TGCGCCAGCAGCCGCAATCTAGCGGGAGCCTCCTACAATGAGCAGTTCTTC. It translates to CASSRNLAGASYNEQFF.

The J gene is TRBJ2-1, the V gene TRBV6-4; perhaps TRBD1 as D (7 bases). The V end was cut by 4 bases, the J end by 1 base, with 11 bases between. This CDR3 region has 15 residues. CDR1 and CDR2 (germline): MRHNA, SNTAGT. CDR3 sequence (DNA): TGTGCCAGCAGTGCAGCAGGGGGGTCCTACAATGAGCAGTTCTTC. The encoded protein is CASSAAGGSYNEQFF.

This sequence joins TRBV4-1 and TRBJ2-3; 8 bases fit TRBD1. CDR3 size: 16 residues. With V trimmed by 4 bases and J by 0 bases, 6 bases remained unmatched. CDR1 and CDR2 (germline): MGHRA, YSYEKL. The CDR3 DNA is TGCGCCAGCAGCCTTGGACAGGGTAGGAGCACAGATACGCAGTATTTT. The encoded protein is CASSLGQGRSTDTQYF.

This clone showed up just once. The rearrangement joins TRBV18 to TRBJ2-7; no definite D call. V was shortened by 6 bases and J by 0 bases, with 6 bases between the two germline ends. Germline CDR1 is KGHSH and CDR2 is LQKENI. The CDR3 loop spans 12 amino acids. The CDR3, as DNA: TGTGCCAGCTCCCCTAGCTCCTACGAGCAGTACTTC. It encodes CASSPSSYEQYF. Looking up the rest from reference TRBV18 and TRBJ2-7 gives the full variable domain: NAGVMQNPRHLVRRRGQEARLRCSPMKGHSHVYWYRQLPEEGLKFMVYLQKENIIDESGMPKERFSAEFPKEGPSILRIQQVVRGDSAAYFCASSPSSYEQYFGPGTRLTVT.

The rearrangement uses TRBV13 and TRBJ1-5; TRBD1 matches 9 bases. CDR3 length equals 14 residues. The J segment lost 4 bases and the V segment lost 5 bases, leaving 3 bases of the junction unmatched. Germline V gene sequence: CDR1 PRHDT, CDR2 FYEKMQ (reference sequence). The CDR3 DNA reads TGTGCCAGCAGCATTGGACAGGGGAATCAGCCCCAGCATTTT. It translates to CASSIGQGNQPQHF.

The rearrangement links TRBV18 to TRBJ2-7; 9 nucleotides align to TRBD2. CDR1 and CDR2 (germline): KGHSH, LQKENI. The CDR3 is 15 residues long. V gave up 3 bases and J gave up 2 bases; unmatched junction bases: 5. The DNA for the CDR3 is TGTGCCAGCTCACCTAAGCGGGAGGTCGCCTACGAGCAGTACTTC. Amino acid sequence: CASSPKREVAYEQYF.

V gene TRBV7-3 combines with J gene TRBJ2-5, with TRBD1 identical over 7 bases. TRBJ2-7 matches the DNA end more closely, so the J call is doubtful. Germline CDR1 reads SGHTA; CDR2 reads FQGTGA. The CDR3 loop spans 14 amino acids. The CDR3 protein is CASSLTGGGYEQYF. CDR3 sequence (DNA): TGTGCCAGCAGCTTAACAGGGGGCGGGTACGAGCAGTACTTC.

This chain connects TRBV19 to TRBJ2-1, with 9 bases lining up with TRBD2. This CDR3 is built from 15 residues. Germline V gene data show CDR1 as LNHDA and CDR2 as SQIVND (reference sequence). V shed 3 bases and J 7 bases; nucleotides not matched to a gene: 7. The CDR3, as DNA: TGTGCCAGTAGTATCTATGCGGGAGGGCCGAATGAGCAGTTCTTC. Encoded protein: CASSIYAGGPNEQFF.

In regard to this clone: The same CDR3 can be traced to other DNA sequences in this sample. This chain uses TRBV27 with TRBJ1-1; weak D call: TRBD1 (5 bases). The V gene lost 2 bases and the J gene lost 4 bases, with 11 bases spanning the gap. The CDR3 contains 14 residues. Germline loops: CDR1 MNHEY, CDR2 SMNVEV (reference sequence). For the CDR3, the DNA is TGTGCCAGCAGTTTAAGGAGTAGGGGCACTGAAGCTTTCTTT. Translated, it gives CASSLRSRGTEAFF.

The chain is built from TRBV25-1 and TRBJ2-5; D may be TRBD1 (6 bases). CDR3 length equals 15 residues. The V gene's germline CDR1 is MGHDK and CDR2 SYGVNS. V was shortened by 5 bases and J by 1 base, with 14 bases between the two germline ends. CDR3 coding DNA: TGTGCCAGCAGTCCAGGGGCGAGTCTCCAAGAGACCCAGTACTTC. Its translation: CASSPGASLQETQYF.

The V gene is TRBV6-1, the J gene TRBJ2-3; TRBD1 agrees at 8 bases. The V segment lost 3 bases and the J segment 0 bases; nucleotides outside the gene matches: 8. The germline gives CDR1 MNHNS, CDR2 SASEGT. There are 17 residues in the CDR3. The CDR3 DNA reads TGTGCCAGCAGTGATCGAAACAGGGGGTTTAGCACAGATACGCAGTATTTT. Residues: CASSDRNRGFSTDTQYF.

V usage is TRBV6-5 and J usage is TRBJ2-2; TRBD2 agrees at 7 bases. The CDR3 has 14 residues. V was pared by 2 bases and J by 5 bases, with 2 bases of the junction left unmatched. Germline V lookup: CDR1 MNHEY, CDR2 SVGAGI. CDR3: CASSYGGGTGELFF. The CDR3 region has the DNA TGTGCCAGCAGTTACGGGGGAGGGACCGGGGAGCTGTTTTTT.

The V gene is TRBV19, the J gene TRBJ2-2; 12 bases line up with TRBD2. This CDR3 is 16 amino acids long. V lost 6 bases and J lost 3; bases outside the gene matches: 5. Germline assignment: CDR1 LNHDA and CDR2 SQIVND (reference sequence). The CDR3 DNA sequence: TGTGCCAGTAGCTGGGGACTAGCGGGCGACACCGGGGAGCTGTTTTTT. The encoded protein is CASSWGLAGDTGELFF.

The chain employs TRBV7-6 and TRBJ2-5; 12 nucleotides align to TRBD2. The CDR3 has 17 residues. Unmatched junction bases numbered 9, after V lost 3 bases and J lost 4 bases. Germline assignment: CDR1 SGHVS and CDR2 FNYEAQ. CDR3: CASSLIPSGRGLETQYF. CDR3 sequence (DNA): TGTGCCAGCAGCTTGATTCCTAGCGGGAGGGGTTTAGAGACCCAGTACTTC.

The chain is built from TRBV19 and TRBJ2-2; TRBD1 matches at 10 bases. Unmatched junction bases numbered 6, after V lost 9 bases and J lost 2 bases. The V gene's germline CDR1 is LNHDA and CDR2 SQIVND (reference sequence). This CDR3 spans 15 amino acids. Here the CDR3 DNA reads TGTGCCAGCCTCGACAGGGGGCGTAACACCGGGGAGCTGTTTTTT. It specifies CASLDRGRNTGELFF.

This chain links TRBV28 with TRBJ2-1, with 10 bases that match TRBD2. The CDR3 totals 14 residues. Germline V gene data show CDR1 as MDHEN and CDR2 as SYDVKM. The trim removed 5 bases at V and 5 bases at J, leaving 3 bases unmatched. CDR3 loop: CASSQAGGDNEQFF. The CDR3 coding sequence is TGTGCCAGCAGTCAAGCGGGAGGGGACAATGAGCAGTTCTTC.

For the CDR3, the DNA is TGTGCCAGCAGCCAAGACTCATTCCGGGTCAGGGTCGGAAACACCATATATTTT. Translation: CASSQDSFRVRVGNTIYF. The J gene is TRBJ1-3, the V gene TRBV14, with a possible D match to TRBD1 (5 bases). This CDR3 has 18 amino acids. V lost 0 bases and J 4 bases, leaving 19 bases between the germline ends. Germline V gene sequence: CDR1 SGHDN, CDR2 FVKESK.

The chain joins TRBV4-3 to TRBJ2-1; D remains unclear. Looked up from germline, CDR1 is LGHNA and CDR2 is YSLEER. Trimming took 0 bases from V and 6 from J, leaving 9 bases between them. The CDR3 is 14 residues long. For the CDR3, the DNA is TGCGCCAGCAGCCAAGATGGAGTGGCCAATGAGCAGTTCTTC. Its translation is CASSQDGVANEQFF.

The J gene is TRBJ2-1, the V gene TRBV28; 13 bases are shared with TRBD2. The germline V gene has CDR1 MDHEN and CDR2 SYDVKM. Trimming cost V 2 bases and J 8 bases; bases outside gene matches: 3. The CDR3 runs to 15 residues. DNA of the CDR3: TGTGCCAGCAGTTTAACACTAGCGGGAGGGTATGAGCAGTTCTTC. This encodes CASSLTLAGGYEQFF.

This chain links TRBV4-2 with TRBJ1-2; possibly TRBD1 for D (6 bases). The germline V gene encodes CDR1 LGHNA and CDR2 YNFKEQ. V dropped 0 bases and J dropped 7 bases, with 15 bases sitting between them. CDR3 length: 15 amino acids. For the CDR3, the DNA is TGTGCCAGCAGCCAAGATTGGGAGGGGGGCCTTGGCTACACCTTC. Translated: CASSQDWEGGLGYTF.

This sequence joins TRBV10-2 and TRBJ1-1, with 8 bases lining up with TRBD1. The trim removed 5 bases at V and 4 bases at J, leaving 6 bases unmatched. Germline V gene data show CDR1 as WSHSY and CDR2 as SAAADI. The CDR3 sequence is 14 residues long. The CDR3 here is CASSQGAWGTEAFF. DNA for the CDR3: TGCGCCAGCAGTCAGGGGGCTTGGGGCACTGAAGCTTTCTTT.

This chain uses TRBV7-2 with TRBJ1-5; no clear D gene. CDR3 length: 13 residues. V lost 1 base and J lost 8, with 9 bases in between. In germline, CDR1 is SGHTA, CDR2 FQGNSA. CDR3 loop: CASSLGGSEPQHF. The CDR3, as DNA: TGTGCCAGCAGCTTAGGAGGTTCCGAGCCCCAGCATTTT.

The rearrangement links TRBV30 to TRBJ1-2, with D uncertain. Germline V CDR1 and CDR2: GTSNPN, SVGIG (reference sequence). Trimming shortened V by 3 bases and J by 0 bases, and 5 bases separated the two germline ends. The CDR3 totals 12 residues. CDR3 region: CAWSPANYGYTF. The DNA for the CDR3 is TGTGCCTGGAGCCCCGCTAACTATGGCTACACCTTC. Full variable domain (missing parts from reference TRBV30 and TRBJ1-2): SQTIHQWPATLVQPVGSPLSLECTVEGTSNPNLYWYRQAAGRGLQLLFYSVGIGQISSEVPQNLSASRPQDRQFILSSKKLLLSDSGFYLCAWSPANYGYTFGSGTRLTVV.

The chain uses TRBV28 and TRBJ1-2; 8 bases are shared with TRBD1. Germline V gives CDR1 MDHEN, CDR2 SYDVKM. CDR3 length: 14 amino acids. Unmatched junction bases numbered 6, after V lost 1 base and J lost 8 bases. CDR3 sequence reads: CASSLSGQGSGYTF. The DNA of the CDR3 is TGTGCCAGCAGTTTATCCGGACAGGGTAGCGGCTACACCTTC.

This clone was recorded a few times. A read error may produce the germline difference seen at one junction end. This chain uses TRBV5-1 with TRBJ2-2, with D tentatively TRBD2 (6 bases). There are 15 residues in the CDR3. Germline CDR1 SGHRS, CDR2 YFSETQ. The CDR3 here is CASSSDHTYTGGLFF. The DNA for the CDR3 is TGCGCCAGCAGTTCCGACCACACCTACACCGGGGGGCTGTTTTTT.

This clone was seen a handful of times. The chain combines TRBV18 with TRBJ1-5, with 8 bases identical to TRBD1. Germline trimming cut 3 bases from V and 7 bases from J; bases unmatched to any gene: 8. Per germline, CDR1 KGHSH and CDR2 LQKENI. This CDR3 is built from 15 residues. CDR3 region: CASSPTTGTGQPQHF. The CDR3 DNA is TGTGCCAGCTCACCTACGACAGGGACAGGACAGCCCCAGCATTTT.